This is a list of T cell receptor beta chains from one sample in a study of PD-L1 blockade in urothelial cancer. Some clones are missing from TCRdb's copy, which holds only in-frame ones; the method was immunoSEQ multiplex PCR. The sample shows roughly 53,000 clones, approximately 88% of them seen only once. The sample was PBMCs, taken around atezolizumab (anti-PD-L1) treatment. The source of these receptors is a woman aged 55-69 years with urothelial cancer. The conserved cysteine and the conserved F or W are not part of the CDR3 here. A clone size is listed for some rows: how often the clone was seen (once, few, many), or a class if it is expanded.

clone_size | j_call | v_call | cdr3_aa
once | TRBJ2-1 | TRBV19 | ASSIDPGGRGEQF
NA | TRBJ2-3 | TRBV25-1 | ASSRVSGGADTQY
NA | TRBJ1-2 | TRBV18 | ASSPWDRGYYGYT
NA | TRBJ2-5 | TRBV29-1 | SVDLIAGETQY
NA | TRBJ2-6 | TRBV5-1 | ASRKHSGANVLT
NA | TRBJ2-5 | TRBV18 | ASSRIQGWQETQY
NA | TRBJ2-1 | TRBV19 | ASSIRNLGTSGPLEHEQF
NA | TRBJ2-1 | TRBV11-2 | AILTGGGGEQF
NA | TRBJ2-5 | TRBV28 | ASLRQTDQETQY
NA | TRBJ2-1 | TRBV7-2 | ASSLAGGYNEQF
NA | TRBJ1-5 | TRBV19 | ASRDTANQPQH
NA | TRBJ2-3 | TRBV4-3 | ASSQDLLAGGYTDTQY
NA | TRBJ2-7 | TRBV4-1 | ASSQVQGIAYEQY